The subject of this entry is one TCR beta chain. Sequencing was performed with immunoSEQ multiplex PCR; in TCRdb, only in-frame clones are kept and a portion is missing. The table lists some 150,000 clones, over 80% of them singletons. Trimming took 7 bases from V and 1 from J, leaving 17 bases between them. This CDR3 spans 15 amino acids. Germline V gene data show CDR1 as MNHEY and CDR2 as SVGAGI. The data were taken from a study of blood T cell repertoires in COVID-19. This sequence joins TRBV6-5 and TRBJ2-7; TRBD1 is a possible D gene (5 bases). The sample was peripheral blood. The receptor was derived from a man aged 45-65 years who had recovered from COVID-19. The CDR3 DNA is TGTGCCAGCAACGACAGAAGCCCCGGATCCTACGAGCAGTACTTC. Translating it yields CASNDRSPGSYEQYF.